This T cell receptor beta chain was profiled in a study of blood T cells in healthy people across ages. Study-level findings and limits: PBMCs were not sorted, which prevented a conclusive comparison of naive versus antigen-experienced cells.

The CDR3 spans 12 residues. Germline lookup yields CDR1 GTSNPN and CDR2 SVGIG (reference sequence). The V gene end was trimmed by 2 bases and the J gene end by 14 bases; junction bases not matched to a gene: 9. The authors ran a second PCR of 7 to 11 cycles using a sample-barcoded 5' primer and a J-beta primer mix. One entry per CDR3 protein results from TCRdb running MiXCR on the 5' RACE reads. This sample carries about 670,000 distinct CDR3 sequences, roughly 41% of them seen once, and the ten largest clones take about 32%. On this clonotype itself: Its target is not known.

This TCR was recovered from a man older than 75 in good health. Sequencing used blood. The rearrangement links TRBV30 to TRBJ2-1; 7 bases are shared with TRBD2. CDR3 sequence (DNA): TGTGCCTGGAGTTTCAGGACTAGTAGTAAGTTCTTC. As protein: CAWSFRTSSKFF. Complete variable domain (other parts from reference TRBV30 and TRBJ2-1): SQTIHQWPATLVQPVGSPLSLECTVEGTSNPNLYWYRQAAGRGLQLLFYSVGIGQISSEVPQNLSASRPQDRQFILSSKKLLLSDSGFYLCAWSFRTSSKFFGPGTRLTVL.